The TCR beta chain under discussion was sequenced for a study of cytomegalovirus exposure and HLA in healthy donors. Overall study results and limits: Several of the most significant clusters appeared, in a later analysis, to be linked to common viral pathogens. It was approximately 150 TCR beta chains that were listed as cytomegalovirus-associated.

This clone was seen more than once but under ten times. Its antigen is unknown. There are 14 residues in the CDR3. Germline assignment: CDR1 ENHRY and CDR2 SYGVKD. The V and J ends lost 7 bases and 0 bases respectively, with 12 bases between them. Vbeta (60) and Jbeta (13) primers were used in the PCR. Profiling relied on immunoSEQ multiplex PCR, and the TCRdb table lists in-frame clones only, not all of them. The sample holds about 180,000 clones; around 77% are singletons and the top ten take about 1.9%. The sequence derives from a woman aged 25-40 years in good health and CMV-seronegative. The sample was PBMCs. The chain joins TRBV10-3 to TRBJ1-1; D unresolved. The CDR3 protein is CAITPAGMNTEAFF. The DNA for the CDR3 is TGTGCCATCACCCCGGCAGGCATGAACACTGAAGCTTTCTTT.